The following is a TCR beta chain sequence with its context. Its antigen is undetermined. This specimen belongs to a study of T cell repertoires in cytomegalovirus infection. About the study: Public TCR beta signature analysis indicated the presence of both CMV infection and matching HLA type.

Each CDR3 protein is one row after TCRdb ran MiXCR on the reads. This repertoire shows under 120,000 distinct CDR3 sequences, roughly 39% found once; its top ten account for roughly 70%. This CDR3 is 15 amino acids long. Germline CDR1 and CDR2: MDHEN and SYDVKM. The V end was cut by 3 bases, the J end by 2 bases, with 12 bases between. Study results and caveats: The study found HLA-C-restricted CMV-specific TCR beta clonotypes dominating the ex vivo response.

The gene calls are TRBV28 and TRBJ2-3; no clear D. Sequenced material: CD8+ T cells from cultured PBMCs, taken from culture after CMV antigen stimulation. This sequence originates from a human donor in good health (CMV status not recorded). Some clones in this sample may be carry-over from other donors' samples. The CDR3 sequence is CASSLSRETTDTQYF. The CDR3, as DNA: TGTGCCAGCAGTTTGTCCAGAGAGACCACAGATACGCAGTATTTT.